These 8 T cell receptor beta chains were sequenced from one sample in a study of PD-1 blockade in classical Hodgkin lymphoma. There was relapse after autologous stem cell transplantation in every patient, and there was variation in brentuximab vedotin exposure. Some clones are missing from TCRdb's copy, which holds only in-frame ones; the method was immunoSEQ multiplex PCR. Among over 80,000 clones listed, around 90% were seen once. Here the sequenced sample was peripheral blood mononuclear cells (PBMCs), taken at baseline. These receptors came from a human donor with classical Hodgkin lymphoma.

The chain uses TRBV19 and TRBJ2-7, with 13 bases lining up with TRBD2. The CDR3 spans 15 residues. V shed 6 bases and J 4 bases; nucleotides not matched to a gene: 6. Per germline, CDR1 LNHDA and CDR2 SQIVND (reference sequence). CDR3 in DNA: TGTGCCAGTAGGCTGGGACTAGCGGGACCTTACGAGCAGTACTTC. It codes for CASRLGLAGPYEQYF.

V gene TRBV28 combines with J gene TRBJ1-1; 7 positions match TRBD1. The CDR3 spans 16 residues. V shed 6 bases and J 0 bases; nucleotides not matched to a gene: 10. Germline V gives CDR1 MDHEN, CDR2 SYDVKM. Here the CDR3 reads CASRTDRRRMNTEAFF. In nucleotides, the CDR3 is TGTGCCAGCAGAACGGACAGGCGGCGGATGAACACTGAAGCTTTCTTT.

The chain's CDR3 is CASSPLVLPSGNTIYF. The DNA of the CDR3 is TGTGCCAGCTCACCCTTAGTTCTCCCCTCTGGAAACACCATATATTTT. The V and J genes are TRBV18 and TRBJ1-3, with D unresolved. The CDR3 loop spans 16 amino acids. V lost 3 bases to trimming and J lost 0 bases, with 12 bases between them. Looked up from germline, CDR1 is KGHSH and CDR2 is LQKENI.

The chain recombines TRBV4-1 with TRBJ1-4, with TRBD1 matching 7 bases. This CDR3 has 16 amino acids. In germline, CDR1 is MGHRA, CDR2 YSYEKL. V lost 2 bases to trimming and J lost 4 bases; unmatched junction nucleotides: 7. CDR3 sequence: CASSQTGTAVNEKLFF. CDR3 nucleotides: TGCGCCAGCAGCCAAACCGGGACAGCAGTTAATGAAAAACTGTTTTTT.

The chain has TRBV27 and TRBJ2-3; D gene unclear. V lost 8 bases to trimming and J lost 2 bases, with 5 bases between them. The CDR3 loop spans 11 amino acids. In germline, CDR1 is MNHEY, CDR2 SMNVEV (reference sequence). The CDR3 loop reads CASGYTDTQYF. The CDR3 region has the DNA TGTGCCAGCGGTTACACAGATACGCAGTATTTT.

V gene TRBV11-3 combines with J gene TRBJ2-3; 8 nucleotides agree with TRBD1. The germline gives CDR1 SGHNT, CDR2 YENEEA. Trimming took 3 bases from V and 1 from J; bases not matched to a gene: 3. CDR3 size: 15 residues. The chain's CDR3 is CASSFGGQGTDTQYF. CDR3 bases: TGTGCCAGCAGCTTCGGGGGACAGGGCACAGATACGCAGTATTTT.

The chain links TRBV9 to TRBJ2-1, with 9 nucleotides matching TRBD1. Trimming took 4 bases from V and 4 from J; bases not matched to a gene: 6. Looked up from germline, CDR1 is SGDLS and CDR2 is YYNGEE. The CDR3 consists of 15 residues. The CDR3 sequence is CASSLRQGVYNEQFF. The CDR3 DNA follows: TGTGCCAGCAGCCTTCGACAGGGGGTGTACAATGAGCAGTTCTTC.

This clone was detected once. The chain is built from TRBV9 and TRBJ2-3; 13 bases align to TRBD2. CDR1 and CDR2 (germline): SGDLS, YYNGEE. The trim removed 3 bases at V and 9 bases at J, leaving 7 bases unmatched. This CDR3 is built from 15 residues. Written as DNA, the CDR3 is TGTGCCAGCAGCGATGGACTAGCGGGAGTCGGAACGCAGTATTTT. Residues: CASSDGLAGVGTQYF.